This TCR beta chain was captured by sequencing in a study of T cell responses to AZD1222 COVID-19 vaccine. Overall study findings and caveats: Donors in the cohort were predominantly white British and more often female, and clonal diversity was possibly underestimated.

To note about this clone: Its antigen remains unidentified.

The length of the CDR3 is 12 residues. Germline assignment: CDR1 PRHDT and CDR2 FYEKMQ (reference sequence). Trimming removed 5 bases at V and 1 base at J, with 5 bases between. Only in-frame clones appear in the TCRdb table, and some are missing; sequencing was by immunoSEQ multiplex PCR. The sample yields some 89,000 clones, more than 75% seen once. This chain uses TRBV13 with TRBJ1-1; unclear D gene. The sequence came from an adult in good health. The input for sequencing was peripheral blood, taken on day 0 of AZD1222 vaccination. CDR3 sequence (DNA): TGTGCCAGCAGCCCGAGGAACACTGAAGCTTTCTTT. This codes for CASSPRNTEAFF.